The 10 T cell receptor beta chains listed next were all sequenced from one sample in a study of cytomegalovirus exposure and HLA in healthy donors. The assay was immunoSEQ multiplex PCR, and TCRdb's table has in-frame clones only and misses some. The profile shows about 180,000 clones, 85% of them singletons. The sequenced sample was PBMCs. These receptors were obtained from a man between 18 and 35 years old in good health and CMV-seropositive.

The chain has TRBV30 and TRBJ2-1; 7 bases fit TRBD1. The CDR3 covers 14 residues. V dropped 5 bases and J dropped 1; count of bases not matched to a gene: 5. Germline V gene lookup returns CDR1 GTSNPN and CDR2 SVGIG (reference sequence). The CDR3 nucleotides read TGTGCCTGGGTTAACAGGGGATCCTACAATGAGCAGTTCTTC. Amino acid sequence: CAWVNRGSYNEQFF.

This clone was seen once. The rearrangement uses TRBV9 and TRBJ2-1; 7 bases match TRBD2. Losses at the gene ends were 3 bases for V and 5 bases for J; bases not matched to a gene: 11. The CDR3 extends over 16 amino acids. Germline CDR1 SGDLS, CDR2 YYNGEE. CDR3 DNA sequence: TGTGCCAGCAGCGCCTCTTCGGCGGGGGTAGACAATGAGCAGTTCTTC. This gives the protein CASSASSAGVDNEQFF.

The chain couples TRBV4-1 to TRBJ2-1; the D is unclear. This CDR3 has 16 amino acids. V was shortened by 1 base and J by 7 bases, with 17 bases between the two germline ends. Germline CDR1 reads MGHRA; CDR2 reads YSYEKL. CDR3 protein: CASSQAPAIGVNEQFF. In nucleotides, the CDR3 is TGCGCCAGCAGCCAAGCTCCCGCCATAGGAGTTAATGAGCAGTTCTTC.

In this sample, this clone turned up once. The chain carries TRBV28 and TRBJ2-7, with 12 bases aligning to TRBD1. The length of the CDR3 is 13 residues. CDR1 is MDHEN, CDR2 SYDVKM, per germline. The V and J ends lost 5 bases and 9 bases, in that order; junction bases with no gene match: 5. The CDR3 nucleotides are TGTGCCAGCAGTCGGGACAGGGGGCTTGGGCAGTACTTC. It codes for CASSRDRGLGQYF. The entire variable domain, with the rest obtained from reference TRBV28 and TRBJ2-7, is as follows: DVKVTQSSRYLVKRTGEKVFLECVQDMDHENMFWYRQDPGLGLRLIYFSYDVKMKEKGDIPEGYSVSREKKERFSLILESASTNQTSMYLCASSRDRGLGQYFGPGTRLTVT.

The rearrangement links TRBV27 to TRBJ2-5, with TRBD2 as a possible D gene (6 bases). The V end lost 6 bases, the J end lost 1 base, and 24 bases lay between the germline ends. The CDR3 runs 18 residues. The V gene's germline CDR1 is MNHEY and CDR2 SMNVEV (reference sequence). The DNA of the CDR3 is TGTGCCAGCAGCCCGCGCTACTATCTAGCGTACGGCCAAGAGACCCAGTACTTC. Protein sequence: CASSPRYYLAYGQETQYF.

This chain joins TRBV28 and TRBJ2-7; 7 bases agree with TRBD1. The trim removed 9 bases at V and 1 base at J, leaving 6 bases unmatched. CDR1 MDHEN and CDR2 SYDVKM come from the germline V gene. The CDR3 runs to 13 residues. This CDR3 is CASARGQSYEQYF. CDR3 DNA sequence: TGTGCCAGTGCACGGGGACAGTCCTACGAGCAGTACTTC.

The chain employs TRBV5-1 and TRBJ1-2; no firm D call. Between the trimmed V and J ends, which lost 4 bases and 0 bases, there was a span of 13 bases. Germline V gene lookup returns CDR1 SGHRS and CDR2 YFSETQ. This CDR3 has 15 residues. CDR3 in DNA: TGCGCCAGCAGCCTGGACGGACTCTCTAACTATGGCTACACCTTC. It yields the protein CASSLDGLSNYGYTF.

The chain combines TRBV15 with TRBJ2-3, with D uncertain. V was cut by 4 bases and J by 10 bases, with 18 bases left in between. The germline V gene encodes CDR1 LNHNV and CDR2 YYDKDF (reference sequence). The CDR3 sequence is 14 residues long. The CDR3 sequence: CATSIPSSRGSQYF. In nucleotides, the CDR3 is TGTGCCACCAGCATACCCAGTAGCCGCGGTTCGCAGTATTTT.

CDR3 in DNA: TGTGCCAGCAGCTTAGGGACTAGCATCAATGAGCAGTTCTTC. Its translation is CASSLGTSINEQFF. This chain links TRBV7-9 with TRBJ2-1; 8 bases fit TRBD2. This CDR3 region has 14 residues. V lost 1 base to trimming and J lost 6 bases; unmatched junction nucleotides: 2. The germline V gene has CDR1 SEHNR and CDR2 FQNEAQ (reference sequence). Looking up the rest from reference TRBV7-9 and TRBJ2-1 gives the full variable domain: DTGVSQNPRHKITKRGQNVTFRCDPISEHNRLYWYRQTLGQGPEFLTYFQNEAQLEKSRLLSDRFSAERPKGSFSTLEIQRTEQGDSAMYLCASSLGTSINEQFFGPGTRLTVL.

The rearrangement uses TRBV7-8 and TRBJ2-5, with 8 bases matching TRBD2. V lost 6 bases, J lost 4 bases, and 1 base stayed unmatched. Germline assignment: CDR1 SGHVS and CDR2 FQNEAQ. There are 12 residues in the CDR3. The CDR3 loop is CASRREGETQYF. The CDR3 coding sequence is TGTGCCAGCAGACGGGAGGGAGAGACCCAGTACTTC.